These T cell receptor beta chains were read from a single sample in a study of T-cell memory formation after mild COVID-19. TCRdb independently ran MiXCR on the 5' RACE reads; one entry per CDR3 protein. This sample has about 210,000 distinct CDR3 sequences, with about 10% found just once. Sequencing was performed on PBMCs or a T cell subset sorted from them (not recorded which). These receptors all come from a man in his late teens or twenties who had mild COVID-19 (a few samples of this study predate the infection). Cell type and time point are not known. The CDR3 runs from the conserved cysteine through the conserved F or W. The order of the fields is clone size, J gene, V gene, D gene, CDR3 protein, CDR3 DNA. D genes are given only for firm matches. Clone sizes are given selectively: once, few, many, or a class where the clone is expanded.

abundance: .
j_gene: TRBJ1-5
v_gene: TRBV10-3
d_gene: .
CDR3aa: CAIGGGDGSQPQHF
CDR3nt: TGTGCCATCGGGGGGGGCGACGGGAGCCAGCCCCAGCATTTT

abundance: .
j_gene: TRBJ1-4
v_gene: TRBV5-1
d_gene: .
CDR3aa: CASSQPGLNEKLFF
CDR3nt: TGCGCCAGCAGCCAACCGGGACTTAATGAAAAACTGTTTTTT

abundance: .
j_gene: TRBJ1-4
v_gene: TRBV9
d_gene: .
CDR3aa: CASSVGMDRGEKLFF
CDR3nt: TGTGCCAGCAGCGTAGGAATGGATAGAGGTGAAAAACTGTTTTTT

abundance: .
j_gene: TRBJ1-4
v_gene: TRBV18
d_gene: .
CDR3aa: CASSPFGSQGVAEKLFF
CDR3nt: TGTGCCAGCTCACCATTCGGGTCCCAGGGCGTTGCTGAAAAACTGTTTTTT

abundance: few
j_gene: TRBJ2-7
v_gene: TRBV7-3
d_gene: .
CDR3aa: CASGRTQSDEQYF
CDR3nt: TGTGCCAGCGGTAGGACCCAAAGCGACGAGCAGTACTTC

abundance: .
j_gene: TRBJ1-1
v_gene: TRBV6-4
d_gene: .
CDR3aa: CASRKDWNTEAFF
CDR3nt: TGTGCCAGCAGGAAGGACTGGAACACTGAAGCTTTCTTT

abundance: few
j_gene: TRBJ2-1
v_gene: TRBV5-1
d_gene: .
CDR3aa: CASSLGRGTGKNYNEQFF
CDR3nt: TGCGCCAGCAGCTTGGGGAGGGGTACAGGGAAGAACTACAATGAGCAGTTCTTC

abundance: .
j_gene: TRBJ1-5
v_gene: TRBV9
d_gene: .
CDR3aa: CASSVGGGEDQPQHF
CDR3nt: TGTGCCAGCAGCGTAGGAGGGGGGGAGGATCAGCCCCAGCATTTT

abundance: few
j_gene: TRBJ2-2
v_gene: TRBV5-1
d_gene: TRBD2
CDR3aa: CASSLEVAGTGELFF
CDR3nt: TGCGCCAGCAGCTTGGAGGTAGCGGGGACCGGGGAGCTGTTTTTT

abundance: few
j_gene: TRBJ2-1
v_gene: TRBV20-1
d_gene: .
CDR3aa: CSARSRGNPRGEQFF
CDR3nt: TGCAGTGCTAGATCGAGAGGTAACCCGAGGGGTGAGCAGTTCTTC

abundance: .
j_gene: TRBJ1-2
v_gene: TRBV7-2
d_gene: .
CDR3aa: CASSVQGPYGYTF
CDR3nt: TGTGCCAGCAGCGTACAGGGTCCCTATGGCTACACCTTC

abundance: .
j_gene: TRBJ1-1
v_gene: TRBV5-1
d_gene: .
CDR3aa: CASSFGQNEAFF
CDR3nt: TGCGCCAGCAGCTTCGGACAGAATGAAGCTTTCTTT

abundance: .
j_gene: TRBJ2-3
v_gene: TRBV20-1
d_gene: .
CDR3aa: CSATSGPTDTQYF
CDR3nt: TGCAGTGCTACCAGCGGGCCCACAGATACGCAGTATTTT

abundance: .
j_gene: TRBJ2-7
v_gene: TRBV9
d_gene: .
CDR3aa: CASSASQGSYEQYF
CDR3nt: TGTGCCAGCAGCGCCTCCCAGGGTTCCTACGAGCAGTACTTC

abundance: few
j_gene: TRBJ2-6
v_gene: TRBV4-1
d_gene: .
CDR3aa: CASSQNYFLFGSGANVLTF
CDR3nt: TGCGCCAGCAGCCAAAACTACTTCCTATTCGGCTCTGGGGCCAACGTCCTGACTTTC

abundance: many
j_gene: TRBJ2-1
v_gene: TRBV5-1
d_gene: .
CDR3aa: CASSFDQSSYNEQFF
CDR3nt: TGCGCCAGCAGCTTCGACCAGAGCTCCTACAATGAGCAGTTCTTC

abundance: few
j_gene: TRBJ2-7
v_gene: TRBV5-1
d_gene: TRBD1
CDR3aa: CASSLSRGPEQYF
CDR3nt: TGCGCCAGCAGCTTGAGCAGGGGGCCCGAGCAGTACTTC

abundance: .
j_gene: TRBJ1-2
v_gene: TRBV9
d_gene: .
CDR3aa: CASSGGAGDPNYGYTF
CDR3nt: TGTGCCAGCAGCGGAGGAGCAGGGGACCCTAACTATGGCTACACCTTC

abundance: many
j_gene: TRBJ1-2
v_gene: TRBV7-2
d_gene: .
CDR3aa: CASSFSSVDGYTF
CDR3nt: TGTGCCAGCAGCTTTTCTTCCGTGGATGGCTACACCTTC

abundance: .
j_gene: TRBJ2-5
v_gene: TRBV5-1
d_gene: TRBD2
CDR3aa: CASSYGTQRGETQYF
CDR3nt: TGCGCCAGCAGCTACGGAACTCAGCGGGGTGAGACCCAGTACTTC

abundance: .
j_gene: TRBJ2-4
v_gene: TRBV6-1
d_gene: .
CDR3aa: CASSANIQYF
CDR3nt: TGTGCCAGCAGTGCAAACATTCAGTACTTC

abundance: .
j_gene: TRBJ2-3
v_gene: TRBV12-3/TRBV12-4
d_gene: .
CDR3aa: CASIASGTWSTDTQYF
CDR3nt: TGTGCCAGCATCGCCAGTGGCACCTGGAGCACAGATACGCAGTATTTT

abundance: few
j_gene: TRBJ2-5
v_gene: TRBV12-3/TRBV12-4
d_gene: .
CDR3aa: CASTEQVAFLGTQYF
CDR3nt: TGTGCCAGCACCGAGCAGGTGGCCTTTCTGGGGACCCAGTACTTC

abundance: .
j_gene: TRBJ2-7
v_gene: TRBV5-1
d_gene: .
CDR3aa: CASSRFDSYEQYF
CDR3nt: TGCGCCAGCAGCCGATTCGACAGCTACGAGCAGTACTTC

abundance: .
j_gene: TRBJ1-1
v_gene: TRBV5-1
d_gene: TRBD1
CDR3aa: CASSQEQGNLGAFF
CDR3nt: TGCGCCAGCAGCCAGGAACAGGGGAATCTTGGAGCTTTCTTT

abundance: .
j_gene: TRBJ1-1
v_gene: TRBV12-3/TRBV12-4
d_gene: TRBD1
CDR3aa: CASSSPGGQWTEAFF
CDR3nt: TGTGCCAGCAGTTCCCCAGGGGGGCAGTGGACTGAAGCTTTCTTT

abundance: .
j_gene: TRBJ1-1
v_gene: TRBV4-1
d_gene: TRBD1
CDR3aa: CASSQARDSQNTEAFF
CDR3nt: TGCGCCAGCAGCCAAGCCCGGGACAGCCAGAACACTGAAGCTTTCTTT

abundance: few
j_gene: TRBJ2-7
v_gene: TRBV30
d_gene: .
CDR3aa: CAWSPSYEQYF
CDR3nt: TGTGCCTGGAGTCCATCTTACGAGCAGTACTTC

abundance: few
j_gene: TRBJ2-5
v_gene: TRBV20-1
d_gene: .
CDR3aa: CSARGGTGGGANQETQYF
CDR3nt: TGCAGTGCTAGGGGTGGGACTGGAGGCGGGGCAAACCAAGAGACCCAGTACTTC

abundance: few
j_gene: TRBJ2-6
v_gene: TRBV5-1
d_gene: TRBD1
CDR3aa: CASSLGYRDSIISGANVLTF
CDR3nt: TGCGCCAGCAGCTTGGGTTACCGGGACAGCATAATCTCTGGGGCCAACGTCCTGACTTTC

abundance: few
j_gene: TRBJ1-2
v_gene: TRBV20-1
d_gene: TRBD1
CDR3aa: CSAPDRVESYGYTF
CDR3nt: TGCAGTGCACCGGACAGGGTGGAATCCTATGGCTACACCTTC

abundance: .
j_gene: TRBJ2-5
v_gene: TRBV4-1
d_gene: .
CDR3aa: CASSQPGRQADSQETQYF
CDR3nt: TGCGCCAGCAGCCAACCTGGGAGGCAGGCGGATTCCCAAGAGACCCAGTACTTC

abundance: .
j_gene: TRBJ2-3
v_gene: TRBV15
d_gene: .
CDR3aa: CATSRATNTDTQYF
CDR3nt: TGTGCCACCAGCAGAGCGACGAACACAGATACGCAGTATTTT

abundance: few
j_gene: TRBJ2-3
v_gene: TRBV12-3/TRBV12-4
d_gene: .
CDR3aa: CASSFDRTGTDTQYF
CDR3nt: TGTGCCAGCAGTTTTGACCGAACTGGGACAGATACGCAGTATTTT

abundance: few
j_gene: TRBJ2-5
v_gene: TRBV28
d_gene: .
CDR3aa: CASRQTPAETQYF
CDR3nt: TGTGCCAGCAGGCAGACTCCAGCAGAGACCCAGTACTTC

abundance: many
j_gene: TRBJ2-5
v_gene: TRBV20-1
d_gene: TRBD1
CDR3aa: CSAGPGTGGETQYF
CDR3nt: TGCAGTGCGGGCCCTGGGACAGGCGGAGAGACCCAGTACTTC

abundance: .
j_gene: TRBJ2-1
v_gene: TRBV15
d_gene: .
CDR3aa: CATSVQYEGQQFF
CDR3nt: TGTGCCACCAGTGTTCAGTACGAGGGGCAGCAGTTCTTC

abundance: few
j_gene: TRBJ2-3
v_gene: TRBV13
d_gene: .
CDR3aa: CASSPQGNTDTQYF
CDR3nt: TGTGCCAGCAGCCCCCAGGGTAACACAGATACGCAGTATTTT

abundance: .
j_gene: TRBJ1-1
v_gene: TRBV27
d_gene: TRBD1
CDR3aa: CASTTWGTGEAFF
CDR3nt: TGTGCCAGCACCACTTGGGGGACAGGTGAAGCTTTCTTT

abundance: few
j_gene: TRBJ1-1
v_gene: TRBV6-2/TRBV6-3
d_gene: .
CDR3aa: CASRGSWGAPLPAFF
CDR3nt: TGTGCCAGCAGAGGGAGTTGGGGGGCCCCGCTGCCGGCTTTCTTT

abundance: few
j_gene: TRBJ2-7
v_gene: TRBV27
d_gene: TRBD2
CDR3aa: CASSSRGGNPYEQYF
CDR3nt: TGTGCCAGCAGTTCCCGGGGGGGTAATCCCTACGAGCAGTACTTC

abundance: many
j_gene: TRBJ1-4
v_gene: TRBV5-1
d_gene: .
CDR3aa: CASSRTGPGGEKLFF
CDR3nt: TGCGCCAGCAGCAGAACAGGGCCCGGTGGTGAAAAACTGTTTTTT